The clone carrying this TCR beta chain was recorded once. A junction boundary mismatches the germline segment, possibly from a read error. This sample was included in a study of human T cells and chemical hapten exposure. CDR1 is SNHLY and CDR2 is FYNNEI in the germline V gene. The CDR3 has 15 residues. The time point here: patch test 2, 6 weeks after DPC sensitization. Treatment given: therapeutic diphenylcyclopropenone sensitization with weekly scalp DPC. Unfractionated whole blood yielded the extracted total RNA. TCRdb passed the RACE reads through MiXCR, listing each CDR3 protein once. The sample contains more than 90,000 distinct CDR3 sequences, about an eighth of which appear only once.

The origin of this receptor is a woman aged 35 to 49 with alopecia areata. Some clones in this sample may be carry-over from other donors' samples. The sequencing here drew on whole blood, taken in connection with sensitization to the hapten diphenylcyclopropenone (DPC). V is TRBV2 and J is TRBJ1-5; a possible D gene is TRBD1 (5 bases). In nucleotides, the CDR3 is TGTGCCAGCAGCGGGTCGGAGGGGAAGTCTCAGCCCCCGCATTTT. Its protein product is CASSGSEGKSQPPHF.